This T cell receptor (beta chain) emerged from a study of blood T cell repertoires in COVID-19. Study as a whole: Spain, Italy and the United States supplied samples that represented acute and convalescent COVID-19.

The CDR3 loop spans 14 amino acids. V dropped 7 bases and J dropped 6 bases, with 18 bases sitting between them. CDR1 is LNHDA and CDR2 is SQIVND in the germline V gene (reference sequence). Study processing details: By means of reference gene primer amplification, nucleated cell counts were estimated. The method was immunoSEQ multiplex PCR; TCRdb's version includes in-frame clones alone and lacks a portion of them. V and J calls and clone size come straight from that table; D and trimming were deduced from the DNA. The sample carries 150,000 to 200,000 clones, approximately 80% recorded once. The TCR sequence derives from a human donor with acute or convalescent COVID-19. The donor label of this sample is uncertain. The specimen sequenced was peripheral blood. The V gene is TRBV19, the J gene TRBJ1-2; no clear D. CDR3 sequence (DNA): TGTGCCAGTACCCGCGGGATACTTACCGATGGCTACACCTTC. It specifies CASTRGILTDGYTF.